This T cell receptor (beta chain) was obtained from a study of technical replicates of blood from four donors. Libraries were prepared by immunoSEQ multiplex PCR; TCRdb keeps only in-frame clonotypes and omits some of them. Seen here are tens of thousands of clones, around 94% observed once, and the top ten hold over 4%. Germline V CDR1 and CDR2: DFQATT, SNEGSKA (reference sequence). The CDR3 extends over 11 amino acids. V was pared by 6 bases and J by 1 base, with 6 bases between. Sequencing used PBMCs. This receptor was identified in a human donor in good health. Some clones in this sample may be carry-over from other donors' samples. The chain carries TRBV20-1 and TRBJ1-2, with D uncertain. The CDR3 sequence is CSAGLNYGYTF. The CDR3, as DNA: TGCAGTGCCGGACTTAACTATGGCTACACCTTC.